The source of this TCR beta chain is a study of T cells in Graves' hyperthyroidism and ophthalmopathy. Background on the study: Once the initial diagnosis was made, peripheral blood was obtained before any treatment. General study findings and limits: Ophthalmopathy was told apart from stable hyperthyroidism by a 13 V-J model. Ophthalmopathy onset followed model prediction by a median roughly 6 months.

Based on clinical symptoms, serum thyroxine and TRAb, thyroid ultrasound and orbital computed tomography, diagnoses were reached. In regard to this clonotype: Its specificity is unknown.

The source material, RNA transcripts, was used to amplify TCR beta CDR3 regions. The HTBI primer set served for first-round RT-PCR of the TCR CDR3. MiXCR, run by TCRdb on the multiplex PCR reads, gives a single entry per CDR3 protein. The table records roughly 100,000 distinct CDR3 sequences, around 50% of them present only once. CDR3 length equals 17 residues. V was clipped by 4 bases and J by 5 bases; unmatched bases: 11. Germline CDR1 is SGDLS and CDR2 is YYNGEE. This sequence was found in a man in his forties or fifties with Graves' hyperthyroidism. The sequencing sample was made of blood. The V gene is TRBV9, the J gene TRBJ2-1, with 11 bases lining up with TRBD2. In nucleotides, the CDR3 is TGTGCCAGCAGCCTAGGAGTGTCTAGCGGGGGGCACAATGAGCAGTTCTTC. Residues: CASSLGVSSGGHNEQFF.